The rows below give T cell receptor beta chains drawn from one sample of a study of blood T cell repertoires in COVID-19. The repertoire was sequenced with immunoSEQ multiplex PCR; TCRdb's copy has only in-frame clones and lacks some. This sample has 300,000 to 400,000 clones, with 88% found just once. Sequencing used peripheral blood. These receptors were obtained from a woman between 65 and 79 years old with COVID-19, enrolled during active disease. CDR3s include the opening cysteine and the closing phenylalanine or tryptophan. Fields, in order: J gene, D gene, clone size, V gene, CDR3 DNA, CDR3 protein. The D gene is left open where the match is weak. Size is stated for part of the rows, as once, few or many counts, or as a class when the clone is expanded.

>TRBJ1-1|NA|NA|TRBV4-2
TGTGCCAGCAGCCAAGAGGACAGACAGAACACTGAAGCTTTCTTT
CASSQEDRQNTEAFF
>TRBJ2-7|TRBD2|once|TRBV7-2
TGTGCCAGCAGCTTAAACGGGGGGGCTATTTCCGAGCAGTACTTC
CASSLNGGAISEQYF
>TRBJ1-1|NA|NA|TRBV5-1
TGCGCCAGCAGCTTGGGGTTGGCCAACACTGAAGCTTTCTTT
CASSLGLANTEAFF
>TRBJ2-2|TRBD1|NA|TRBV6-5
TGTGCCAGCACGAGGACAGGGCCTCCGGGGGAGCTGTTTTTT
CASTRTGPPGELFF
>TRBJ1-2|NA|NA|TRBV10-3
TGTGCCATCAGTGAGGGGGGGAACTATGGCTACACCTTC
CAISEGGNYGYTF
>TRBJ1-4|NA|NA|TRBV9
TGTGCCAGCAGCGTAGCTGCCGGGACACTTTTTAATGAAAAACTGTTTTTT
CASSVAAGTLFNEKLFF
>TRBJ2-1|NA|NA|TRBV7-8
TGTGCCAGCAGCTTAGGGGCAGGGACCTACAATGAGCAGTTCTTC
CASSLGAGTYNEQFF
>TRBJ2-2|NA|once|TRBV27
TGTGCCAGCAGGCCGGACAGGGAGGGGATCGGGGAGCTGTTTTTT
CASRPDREGIGELFF
>TRBJ1-1|NA|NA|TRBV29-1
TGCAGCGTTGGACAGACCCTGGGCACTGAAGCTTTCTTT
CSVGQTLGTEAFF
>TRBJ1-1|TRBD1|few|TRBV11-1
TGTGCCAGCAGCTTTCAGGGGGGAGTAAACACTGAAGCTTTCTTT
CASSFQGGVNTEAFF
>TRBJ2-3|NA|NA|TRBV7-2
TGTGCCAGCAGCTACCGGGGGGCCACAGATACGCAGTATTTT
CASSYRGATDTQYF
>TRBJ1-6|NA|NA|TRBV4-1
TGCGCCAGCAGCCAAGTCCGGGACACCCTCCACTTT
CASSQVRDTLHF
>TRBJ1-2|NA|NA|TRBV4-3
TGCGCCAGCAGCCAAGATTTTCGGGGTCTGGAGGACTATGGCTACACCTTC
CASSQDFRGLEDYGYTF
>TRBJ2-1|NA|NA|TRBV4-3
TGCGCCAGCAGCCAAGCAGGGACGGGGGAGTTCAATGAGCAGTTCTTC
CASSQAGTGEFNEQFF
>TRBJ1-2|TRBD1|NA|TRBV5-4
TGTGCCAGCAGCTTGGGTTTTTGGGACAGGGGGCTCAACTATGGCTACACCTTC
CASSLGFWDRGLNYGYTF
>TRBJ2-5|TRBD2|NA|TRBV5-4
TGTGCCAGCAGCTTAGGTAGCGGGGCCGGGGAGACCCAGTACTTC
CASSLGSGAGETQYF
>TRBJ2-7|TRBD1|NA|TRBV28
TGTGCCAGCAGTTTACTCGGGACAGGGATACCCTACGAGCAGTACTTC
CASSLLGTGIPYEQYF
>TRBJ1-1|NA|NA|TRBV7-2
TGTGCCAGCAGCTCAACATGGAACACTGAAGCTTTCTTT
CASSSTWNTEAFF
>TRBJ1-1|NA|NA|TRBV18
TGTGCCAGCTCACCGGGACAAAATCTGAACACTGAAGCTTTCTTT
CASSPGQNLNTEAFF
>TRBJ1-4|NA|NA|TRBV7-3
TGTGCCAGCAGCCGATCGGAGGGTGAAAAACTGTTTTTT
CASSRSEGEKLFF
>TRBJ1-3|TRBD1|NA|TRBV6-1
TGTGCCAGCAGTGAGGGACAGTCTGGAAACACCATATATTTT
CASSEGQSGNTIYF
>TRBJ2-3|NA|NA|TRBV27
TGTGCCAGCAGTTTATCCTGGCTTACAGATACGCAGTATTTT
CASSLSWLTDTQYF
>TRBJ2-7|TRBD1|NA|TRBV7-2
TGTGCCAGCAGTAGGGGGACAGGGGGCTCCTACGAGCAGTACTTC
CASSRGTGGSYEQYF
>TRBJ1-6|NA|NA|TRBV12-3/TRBV12-4
TGTGCCAGCAGTTTAGGTATTGGGAGGGGCCTCCACTTT
CASSLGIGRGLHF
>TRBJ1-2|NA|NA|TRBV30
TGTGCCTGGATAGCTGGGTTGGATGGCTACACCTTC
CAWIAGLDGYTF
>TRBJ1-2|NA|NA|TRBV24-1
TGTGCCACCAGTGGGACCAGGGAAGCTAACTATGGCTACACCTTC
CATSGTREANYGYTF
>TRBJ2-5|NA|NA|TRBV12-3/TRBV12-4
TGTGCCAGCAGCCCCTCTGCGGGTGAGACCCAGTACTTC
CASSPSAGETQYF
>TRBJ1-2|TRBD1|NA|TRBV5-1
TGCGCCAGCAGCTTGGCCGGGACAGGGGACGGCTACACCTTC
CASSLAGTGDGYTF
>TRBJ1-1|TRBD1|NA|TRBV2
TGTGCCAGCAGTAACGCAGGGGGTACTGAAGCTTTCTTT
CASSNAGGTEAFF
>TRBJ2-7|NA|few|TRBV5-4
TGTGCCAGCAGCCCAAAATCGGGCAGGGGATCCTACGAGCAGTACTTC
CASSPKSGRGSYEQYF
>TRBJ1-5|TRBD1|NA|TRBV9
TGTGCCAGCAGCACCTCGACAGGGGGCGCCGAGCCCCAGCATTTT
CASSTSTGGAEPQHF
>TRBJ1-2|TRBD1|NA|TRBV12-3/TRBV12-4
TGTGCCTCAGGGGGCGATAACTATGGCTACACCTTC
CASGGDNYGYTF
>TRBJ1-2|NA|NA|TRBV5-5
TGTGCCAGCAGCTCCGACACCGTTAACTATGGCTACACCTTC
CASSSDTVNYGYTF
>TRBJ1-4|NA|NA|TRBV11-2
TGTGCCAGCAGCTTAGAGCCGTCGGGACACCAGCTTTTT
CASSLEPSGHQLF
>TRBJ1-1|TRBD1|NA|TRBV7-2
TGTGCCAGCAGCTTAAGGGACAGTAGTCGCACTGAAGCTTTCTTT
CASSLRDSSRTEAFF
>TRBJ1-4|NA|NA|TRBV3-1/TRBV3-2
TGTGCCAGCAGCCAAGTCCCAGAAAAACTGTTTTTT
CASSQVPEKLFF
>TRBJ1-3|NA|NA|TRBV21-1
TGTGCCAGCAGCAAAGCGGGACAGGGCAGAAACACCATATATTTT
CASSKAGQGRNTIYF
>TRBJ2-7|NA|NA|TRBV5-1
TGCGCCAGCAGCTTGGCCCCGGGTTACTACGAGCAGTACTTC
CASSLAPGYYEQYF
>TRBJ1-1|TRBD1|NA|TRBV27
TGTGCCAGCAGTCGTGGACAGGGCCTACCGAACACTGAAGCTTTCTTT
CASSRGQGLPNTEAFF
>TRBJ1-1|NA|few|TRBV27
TGTGCCAGCAGGCGCACAGGTTACACTGAAGCTTTCTTT
CASRRTGYTEAFF
>TRBJ2-1|NA|NA|TRBV18
TGTGCCAGCTCACCACGTCTGGGGGGAAACAATGAGCAGTTCTTC
CASSPRLGGNNEQFF
>TRBJ2-7|TRBD2|NA|TRBV7-9
TGTGCCAGCAGCCCTTTGGGGATAGCGGGTCCCTCCTACGAGCAGTACTTC
CASSPLGIAGPSYEQYF
>TRBJ2-7|NA|NA|TRBV12-3/TRBV12-4
TGTGCCAGCAGGCCCGGGACATTCTCCGAGCAGTACTTC
CASRPGTFSEQYF
>TRBJ2-3|TRBD1|NA|TRBV18
TGTGCCAGCTCGGCGTTCGACAGGGTCTCAGATACGCAGTATTTT
CASSAFDRVSDTQYF
>TRBJ1-3|NA|NA|TRBV14
TGTGCCAGCAGCCCCTCCGGTGGAAACACCATATATTTT
CASSPSGGNTIYF